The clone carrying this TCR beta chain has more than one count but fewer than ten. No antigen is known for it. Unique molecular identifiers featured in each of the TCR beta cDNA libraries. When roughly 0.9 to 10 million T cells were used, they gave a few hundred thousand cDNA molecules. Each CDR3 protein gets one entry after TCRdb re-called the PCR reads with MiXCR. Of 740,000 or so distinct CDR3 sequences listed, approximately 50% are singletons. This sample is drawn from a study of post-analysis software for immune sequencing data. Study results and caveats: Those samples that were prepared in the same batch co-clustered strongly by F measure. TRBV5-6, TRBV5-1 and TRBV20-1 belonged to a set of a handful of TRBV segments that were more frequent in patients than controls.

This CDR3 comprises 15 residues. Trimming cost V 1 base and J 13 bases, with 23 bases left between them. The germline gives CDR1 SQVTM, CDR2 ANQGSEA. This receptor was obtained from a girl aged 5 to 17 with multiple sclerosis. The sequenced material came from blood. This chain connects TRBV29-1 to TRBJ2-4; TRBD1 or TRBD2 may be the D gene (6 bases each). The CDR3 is CSVEVTGALGNGQYF. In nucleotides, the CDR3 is TGCAGCGTTGAAGTCACGGGGGCGCTTGGGAATGGGCAGTACTTC.